This T cell receptor (beta chain) is drawn from a study of cytomegalovirus exposure and HLA in healthy donors. Study-wide context: The Caucasian-associated ancestry cluster contained roughly four fifths of the approximately 400 genotyped donors. Whole-study findings and limits: As was reported, the HLA-A and HLA-B alleles of most subjects were accurately predicted from TCR beta sequences.

J gave up 2 bases and V 6 bases, and 12 bases lay outside the gene matches. The CDR3 extends over 17 amino acids. Germline CDR1 and CDR2: SGHDT and YYEEEE. A word on this clone: Its target is not known.

Primers for the PCR totalled 60 Vbeta and 13 Jbeta. In the study's own analysis: Later work found approximately 87 million unique TCR beta chains, with approximately 12 million shared. Measured with immunoSEQ multiplex PCR; TCRdb has only the in-frame clones, and not every one. For V, J and clone size, that table is used; D and trimming come from the DNA. The sample yields roughly 100,000 clones, around 75% seen once. The sequenced sample consisted of PBMCs. This TCR was recovered from a man younger than 30 in good health and CMV-seropositive. The J gene is TRBJ2-3, the V gene TRBV5-6; 10 nucleotides align to TRBD2. CDR3 bases: TGTGCCAGCACCCCCTCCGGGACTAGCGCCTACACAGATACGCAGTATTTT. Translation gives CASTPSGTSAYTDTQYF. The variable domain in full, completed from reference TRBV5-6 and TRBJ2-3, reads DAGVTQSPTHLIKTRGQQVTLRCSPKSGHDTVSWYQQALGQGPQFIFQYYEEEERQRGNFPDRFSGHQFPNYSSELNVNALLLGDSALYLCASTPSGTSAYTDTQYFGPGTRLTVL.